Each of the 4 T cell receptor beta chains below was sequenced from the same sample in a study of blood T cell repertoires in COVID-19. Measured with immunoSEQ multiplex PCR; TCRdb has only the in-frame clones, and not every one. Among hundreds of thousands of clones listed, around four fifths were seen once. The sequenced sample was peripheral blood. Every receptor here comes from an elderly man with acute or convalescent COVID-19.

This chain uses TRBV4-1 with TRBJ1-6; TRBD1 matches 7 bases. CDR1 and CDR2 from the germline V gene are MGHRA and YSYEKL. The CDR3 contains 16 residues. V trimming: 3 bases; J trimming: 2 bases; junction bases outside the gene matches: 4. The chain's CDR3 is CASSQGQGAYNSPLHF. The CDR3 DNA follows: TGCGCCAGCAGCCAGGGGCAGGGGGCCTATAATTCACCCCTCCACTTT.

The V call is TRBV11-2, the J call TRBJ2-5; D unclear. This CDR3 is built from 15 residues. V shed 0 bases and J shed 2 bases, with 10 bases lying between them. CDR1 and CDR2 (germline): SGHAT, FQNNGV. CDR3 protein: CASSLDRSAQETQYF. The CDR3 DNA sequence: TGTGCCAGCAGCTTAGATAGATCTGCACAAGAGACCCAGTACTTC.

CDR3 DNA sequence: TGTGCCAGCAGCGTAGGGGAGGGGGAGATTCAAGAGACCCAGTACTTC. It encodes CASSVGEGEIQETQYF. The rearrangement links TRBV9 to TRBJ2-5; maybe TRBD2 (7 bases). V was pared by 0 bases and J by 2 bases, with 14 bases between. The CDR3 spans 16 residues. Germline V gene data show CDR1 as SGDLS and CDR2 as YYNGEE.

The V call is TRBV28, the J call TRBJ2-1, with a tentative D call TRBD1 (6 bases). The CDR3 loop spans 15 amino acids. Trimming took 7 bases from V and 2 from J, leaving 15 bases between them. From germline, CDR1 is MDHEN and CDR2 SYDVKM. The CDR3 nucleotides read TGTGCCAGCACTTCTACAGGGATGACCTACAATGAGCAGTTCTTC. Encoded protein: CASTSTGMTYNEQFF.